This paragraph reports one T cell receptor beta chain. Its target is not known. This specimen comes from a study of T cell repertoires in cytomegalovirus infection. Study-wide context: Carrying CMV and the relevant HLA type showed in public TCR beta signatures.

General study findings and limits: People with CMV and the relevant HLA were identified by cumulative public TCR beta family frequency.

V dropped 3 bases and J dropped 0; count of bases not matched to a gene: 2. The CDR3 runs 15 residues. Germline V gene data show CDR1 as SGHRS and CDR2 as YFSETQ. TCRdb analysed the reads with MiXCR anew, one entry per CDR3 protein. The sample lists about 150,000 distinct CDR3 sequences, 32% occurring once. This receptor was obtained from a human donor in good health (CMV status not recorded). Some clones in this sample may be carry-over from other donors' samples. This material consisted of CD8+ T cells from cultured PBMCs, taken from culture after CMV antigen stimulation. V and J are TRBV5-1 and TRBJ1-1; 10 positions match TRBD1. CDR3: CASSWDRGMNTEAFF. The CDR3 DNA reads TGCGCCAGCAGCTGGGACAGGGGAATGAACACTGAAGCTTTCTTT. Together with reference TRBV5-1 and TRBJ1-1, the CDR3 gives the full variable domain: KAGVTQTPRYLIKTRGQQVTLSCSPISGHRSVSWYQQTPGQGLQFLFEYFSETQRNKGNFPGRFSGRQFSNSRSEMNVSTLELGDSALYLCASSWDRGMNTEAFFGQGTRLTVV.